The source of this T cell receptor beta chain is a study of cytomegalovirus exposure and HLA in healthy donors. Whole-study results and caveats: According to a later analysis, donors in an Asian-associated ancestry cluster reportedly had fewer N-insertions than the approximately 670-donor mean. Earlier findings revealed that most TCR beta V segments proved productive either about 87% or about 30% of the time. According to reports, the classifier identified cytomegalovirus status with high specificity and sensitivity.

Use of 60 Vbeta and 13 Jbeta primers characterized the PCR. TCRdb's copy holds only in-frame clones and misses some; the assay was immunoSEQ multiplex PCR. The sample holds about 130,000 clones, roughly 74% seen once. The CDR3 contains 14 residues. The germline CDR1 and CDR2 sequences are MDHEN and SYDVKM. Trimming at V came to 3 bases and at J to 8 bases, leaving 8 bases not matched to a gene. Points on this clone: Its antigen is undetermined.

This chain links TRBV28 with TRBJ1-2; 8 bases map to TRBD1. The TCR originated in a woman aged 50 to 65 in good health and CMV-seropositive. The sequenced material came from PBMCs. The CDR3 loop reads CASSLQGAASGYTF. The CDR3 DNA reads TGTGCCAGCAGTTTGCAGGGGGCGGCTAGCGGCTACACCTTC.